A single sample gave rise to the 11 T cell receptor beta chains below, sequenced in a study of cytomegalovirus exposure and HLA in healthy donors. Vbeta (60) and Jbeta (13) primers were used in the PCR. The table came from immunoSEQ multiplex PCR; TCRdb's copy has only in-frame clones and leaves some out. The sample comprises around 200,000 clones, around nine tenths of which are singletons, and 0.25% to 0.4% rests with the top ten. Source material: PBMCs. These receptors came from a woman in her twenties or thirties in good health and CMV-seronegative.

The J gene is TRBJ1-6, the V gene TRBV5-6; D remains unclear. Germline-derived CDR1 and CDR2 are SGHDT and YYEEEE. V was shortened by 1 base and J by 7 bases, with 6 bases between the two germline ends. The CDR3 is 13 amino acids. The CDR3 is CASSLNRNSPLHF. The CDR3 DNA sequence: TGTGCCAGCAGCTTGAACAGAAATTCACCCCTCCACTTT.

This chain uses TRBV5-1 with TRBJ2-5; 14 bases match TRBD2. After removal of 4 bases from V and 3 bases from J, the junction contained 8 bases not matched to a gene. Germline V gives CDR1 SGHRS, CDR2 YFSETQ. The CDR3 totals 17 residues. Here the CDR3 DNA reads TGCGCCAGCAGCCCCCTCGGGACTAGCGGGGGAAAAGAGACCCAGTACTTC. It codes for CASSPLGTSGGKETQYF.

The V gene is TRBV28, the J gene TRBJ2-7; TRBD1 is a possible D gene (6 bases). The CDR3 covers 15 residues. Germline CDR1 and CDR2: MDHEN and SYDVKM. V was trimmed by 6 bases and J by 3 bases, leaving 18 bases between them. The CDR3 here is CASRGLGPGVYEQYF. The DNA of the CDR3 is TGTGCCAGCAGGGGCCTTGGCCCAGGGGTCTACGAGCAGTACTTC.

The chain is built from TRBV7-9 and TRBJ2-3; D is perhaps TRBD2 (6 bases). The CDR3 extends over 16 amino acids. The germline V gene has CDR1 SEHNR and CDR2 FQNEAQ (reference sequence). Trimming pared 5 bases from V and 2 bases from J, leaving 17 bases between. CDR3 in DNA: TGTGCCAGCAGCCCTCCGTTCCGGGAGTTCACAGATACGCAGTATTTT. Protein product: CASSPPFREFTDTQYF. Based on the CDR3 plus reference TRBV7-9 and TRBJ2-3, the full variable domain is DTGVSQNPRHKITKRGQNVTFRCDPISEHNRLYWYRQTLGQGPEFLTYFQNEAQLEKSRLLSDRFSAERPKGSFSTLEIQRTEQGDSAMYLCASSPPFREFTDTQYFGPGTRLTVL.

The chain recombines TRBV11-2 with TRBJ1-3, with D uncertain. CDR3 size: 14 residues. Germline V CDR1 and CDR2: SGHAT, FQNNGV. Trimming removed 3 bases at V and 2 bases at J, with 8 bases between. In DNA, the CDR3 is TGTGCCAGCAGCTTGAGGCAGACTGGAAACACCATATATTTT. It is translated as CASSLRQTGNTIYF.

This chain links TRBV19 with TRBJ1-1; TRBD1 might be the D (6 bases). The CDR3 extends over 13 amino acids. From germline, CDR1 is LNHDA and CDR2 SQIVND (reference sequence). Deletions cut 8 bases from V and 1 base from J, with 11 bases between. The CDR3 coding sequence is TGTGCCAGTTTAGGACAGCAGAACACTGAAGCTTTCTTT. Residues: CASLGQQNTEAFF.

V and J are TRBV30 and TRBJ2-7; tentatively, D is TRBD2 (7 bases). V lost 0 bases, J lost 4 bases, and 16 bases lay in between. CDR3 size: 15 residues. Germline V gene lookup returns CDR1 GTSNPN and CDR2 SVGIG (reference sequence). CDR3 DNA sequence: TGTGCCTGGAGTGTCCGGGGCGGGGGCGAGTACGAGCAGTACTTC. Its protein product is CAWSVRGGGEYEQYF. The whole variable domain, remainder taken from reference TRBV30 and TRBJ2-7, is SQTIHQWPATLVQPVGSPLSLECTVEGTSNPNLYWYRQAAGRGLQLLFYSVGIGQISSEVPQNLSASRPQDRQFILSSKKLLLSDSGFYLCAWSVRGGGEYEQYFGPGTRLTVT.

The gene calls are TRBV5-6 and TRBJ2-5, with D perhaps matching TRBD2 (7 bases). The DNA end favors TRBJ2-7, so the J call may be wrong. This CDR3 has 13 amino acids. Germline lookup yields CDR1 SGHDT and CDR2 YYEEEE. CDR3 residues: CASGPGGGGEQYF. The CDR3 DNA sequence: TGTGCCAGCGGACCGGGGGGCGGAGGCGAGCAGTACTTC.

J is TRBJ1-1 and V is TRBV2; D is unclear. Germline V gene lookup returns CDR1 SNHLY and CDR2 FYNNEI. V was cut by 2 bases and J by 5 bases, with 6 bases left in between. This CDR3 has 12 amino acids. CDR3 in DNA: TGTGCCAGCAGTGAACGGGGAACTGAAGCTTTCTTT. As protein: CASSERGTEAFF.

This clone occurred a few times. V gene TRBV29-1 combines with J gene TRBJ2-3; a weak D match, TRBD2 (6 bases). The CDR3 extends over 15 amino acids. V was shortened by 2 bases and J by 4 bases, with 16 bases between the two germline ends. Germline loops: CDR1 SQVTM, CDR2 ANQGSEA. The CDR3 region is CSVEIRELSPDTQYF. In DNA, the CDR3 is TGCAGCGTTGAAATTCGGGAGTTAAGCCCAGATACGCAGTATTTT.

V gene TRBV7-6 combines with J gene TRBJ2-5; D is uncertain. Germline CDR1 reads SGHVS; CDR2 reads FNYEAQ. The germline V and J ends were trimmed by 5 bases and 5 bases, with 9 bases remaining between them. This CDR3 contains 12 residues. The CDR3: CASSPRRETQYF. In DNA, the CDR3 is TGTGCCAGCAGCCCGCGTCGCGAGACCCAGTACTTC.